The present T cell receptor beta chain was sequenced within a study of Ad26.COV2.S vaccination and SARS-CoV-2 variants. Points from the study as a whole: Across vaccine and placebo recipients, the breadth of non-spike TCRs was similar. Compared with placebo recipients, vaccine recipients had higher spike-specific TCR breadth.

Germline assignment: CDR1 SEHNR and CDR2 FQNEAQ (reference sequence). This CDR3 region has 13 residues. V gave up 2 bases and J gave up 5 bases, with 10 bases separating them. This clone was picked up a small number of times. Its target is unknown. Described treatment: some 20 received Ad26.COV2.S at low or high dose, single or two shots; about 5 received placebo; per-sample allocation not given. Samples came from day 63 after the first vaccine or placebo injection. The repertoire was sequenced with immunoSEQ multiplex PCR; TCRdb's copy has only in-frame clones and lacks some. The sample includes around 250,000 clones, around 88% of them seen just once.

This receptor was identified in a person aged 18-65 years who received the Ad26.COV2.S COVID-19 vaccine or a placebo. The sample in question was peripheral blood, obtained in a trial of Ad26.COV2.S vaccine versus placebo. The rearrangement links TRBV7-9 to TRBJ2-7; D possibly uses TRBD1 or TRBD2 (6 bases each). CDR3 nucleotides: TGTGCCAGCAGCTTACACGGGGGCAACGAGCAGTACTTC. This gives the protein CASSLHGGNEQYF.